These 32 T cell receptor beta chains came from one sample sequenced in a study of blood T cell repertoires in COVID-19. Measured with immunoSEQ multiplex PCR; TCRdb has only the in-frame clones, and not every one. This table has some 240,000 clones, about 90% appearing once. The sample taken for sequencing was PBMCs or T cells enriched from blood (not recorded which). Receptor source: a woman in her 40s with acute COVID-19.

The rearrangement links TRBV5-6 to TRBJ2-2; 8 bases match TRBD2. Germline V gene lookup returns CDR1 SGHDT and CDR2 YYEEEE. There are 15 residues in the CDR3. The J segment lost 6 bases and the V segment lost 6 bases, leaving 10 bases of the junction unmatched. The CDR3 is CASTPELAEPGELFF. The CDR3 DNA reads TGTGCCAGCACACCTGAACTAGCGGAGCCCGGGGAGCTGTTTTTT.

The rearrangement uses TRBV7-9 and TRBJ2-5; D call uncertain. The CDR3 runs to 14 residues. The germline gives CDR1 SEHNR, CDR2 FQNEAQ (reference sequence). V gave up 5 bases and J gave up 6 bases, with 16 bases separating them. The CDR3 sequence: CASSHPTSPQTQYF. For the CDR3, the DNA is TGTGCCAGCAGCCATCCGACTTCGCCTCAGACCCAGTACTTC.

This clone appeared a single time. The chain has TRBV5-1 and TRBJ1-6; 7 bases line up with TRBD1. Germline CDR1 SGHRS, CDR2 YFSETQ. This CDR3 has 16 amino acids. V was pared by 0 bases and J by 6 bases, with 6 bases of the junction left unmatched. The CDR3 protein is CASSLDLDRPNSPLHF. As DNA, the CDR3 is TGCGCCAGCAGCTTGGATTTGGACAGGCCTAATTCACCCCTCCACTTT.

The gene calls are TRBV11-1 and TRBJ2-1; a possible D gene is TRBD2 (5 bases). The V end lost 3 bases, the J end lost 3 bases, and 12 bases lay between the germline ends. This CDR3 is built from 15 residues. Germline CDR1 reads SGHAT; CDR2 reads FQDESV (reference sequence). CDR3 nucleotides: TGTGCCAGCAGCTTCGAGTGGGCGGGCTACAATGAGCAGTTCTTC. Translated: CASSFEWAGYNEQFF.

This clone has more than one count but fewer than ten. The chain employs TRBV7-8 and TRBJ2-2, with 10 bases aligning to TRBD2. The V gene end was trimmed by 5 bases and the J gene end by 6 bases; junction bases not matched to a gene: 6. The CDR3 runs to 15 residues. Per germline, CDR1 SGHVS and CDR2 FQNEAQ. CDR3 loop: CASSQDLAGAGELFF. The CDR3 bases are TGTGCCAGCAGCCAAGATCTAGCGGGAGCCGGGGAGCTGTTTTTT.

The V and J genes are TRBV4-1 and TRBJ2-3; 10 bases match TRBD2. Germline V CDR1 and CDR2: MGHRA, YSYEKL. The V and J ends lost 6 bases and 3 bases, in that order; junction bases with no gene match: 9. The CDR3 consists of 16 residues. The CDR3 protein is CASSRLQAGGTDTQYF. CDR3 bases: TGCGCCAGCAGTCGGCTTCAAGCGGGAGGGACAGATACGCAGTATTTT.

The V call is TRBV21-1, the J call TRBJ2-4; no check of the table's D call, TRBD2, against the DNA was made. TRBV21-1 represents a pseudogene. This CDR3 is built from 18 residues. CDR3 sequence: CASSYGTSGFLAKNIQYF. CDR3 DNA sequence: TGTGCCAGCAGCTACGGGACTAGCGGATTTCTAGCCAAAAACATTCAGTACTTC.

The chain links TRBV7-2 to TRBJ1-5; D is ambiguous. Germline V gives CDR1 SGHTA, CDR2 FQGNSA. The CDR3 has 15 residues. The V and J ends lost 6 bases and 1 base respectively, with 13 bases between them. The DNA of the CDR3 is TGTGCCAGCAGTACCGCGGGATACAGCAATCAGCCCCAGCATTTT. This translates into CASSTAGYSNQPQHF.

CDR3 amino acids: CSVGTSGVYEQYF. For the CDR3, the DNA is TGCAGCGTAGGGACTAGCGGAGTGTACGAGCAGTACTTC. This sequence joins TRBV29-1 and TRBJ2-7, with 11 bases that match TRBD2. There are 13 residues in the CDR3. The germline gives CDR1 SQVTM, CDR2 ANQGSEA. V shed 6 bases and J 4 bases; nucleotides not matched to a gene: 5.

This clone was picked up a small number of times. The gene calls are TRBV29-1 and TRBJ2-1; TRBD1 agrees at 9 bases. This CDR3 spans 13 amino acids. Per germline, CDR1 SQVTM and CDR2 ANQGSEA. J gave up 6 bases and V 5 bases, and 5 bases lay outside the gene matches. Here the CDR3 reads CSVPWTGANEQFF. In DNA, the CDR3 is TGCAGCGTTCCGTGGACAGGGGCCAATGAGCAGTTCTTC.

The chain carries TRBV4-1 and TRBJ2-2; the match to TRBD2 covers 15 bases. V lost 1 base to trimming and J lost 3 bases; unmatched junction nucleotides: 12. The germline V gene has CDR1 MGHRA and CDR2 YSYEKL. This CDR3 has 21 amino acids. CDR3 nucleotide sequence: TGCGCCAGCAGCCAAGCCCCTTTTCGGACTAGCGGGAGGGTTTACACCGGGGAGCTGTTTTTT. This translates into CASSQAPFRTSGRVYTGELFF.

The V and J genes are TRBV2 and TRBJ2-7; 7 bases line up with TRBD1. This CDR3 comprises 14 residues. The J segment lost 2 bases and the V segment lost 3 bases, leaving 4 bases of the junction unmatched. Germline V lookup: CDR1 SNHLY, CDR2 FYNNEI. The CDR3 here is CASSDAQGAYEQYF. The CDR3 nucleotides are TGTGCCAGCAGTGATGCGCAGGGGGCCTACGAGCAGTACTTC.

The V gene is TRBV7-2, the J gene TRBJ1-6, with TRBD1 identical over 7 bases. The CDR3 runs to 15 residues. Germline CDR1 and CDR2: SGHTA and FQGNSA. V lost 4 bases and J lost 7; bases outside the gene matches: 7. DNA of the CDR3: TGTGCCAGCAGCTCGACAGGGATTGTGAATTCACCCCTCCACTTT. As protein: CASSSTGIVNSPLHF.

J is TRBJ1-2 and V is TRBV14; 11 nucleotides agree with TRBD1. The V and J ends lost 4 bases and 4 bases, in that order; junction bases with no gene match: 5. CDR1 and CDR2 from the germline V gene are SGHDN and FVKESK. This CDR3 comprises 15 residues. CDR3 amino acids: CASSRGGQGAYGYTF. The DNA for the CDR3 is TGTGCCAGCAGCCGAGGCGGACAGGGGGCCTATGGCTACACCTTC.

CDR3 in amino acids: CASSRLAYNEQFF. The CDR3 DNA reads TGCGCCAGCAGTCGACTAGCCTACAATGAGCAGTTCTTC. The rearrangement joins TRBV4-1 to TRBJ2-1, with a possible D match to TRBD2 (6 bases). The CDR3 has 13 amino acids. V was clipped by 6 bases and J by 2 bases, with 8 bases between them. Germline V gene data show CDR1 as MGHRA and CDR2 as YSYEKL.

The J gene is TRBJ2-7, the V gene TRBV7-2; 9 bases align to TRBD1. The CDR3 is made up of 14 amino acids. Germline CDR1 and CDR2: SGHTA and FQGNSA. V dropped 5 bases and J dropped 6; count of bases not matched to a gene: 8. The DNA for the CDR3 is TGTGCCAGCAGCCCACAGGGGGCCCGGGGCGAGCAGTACTTC. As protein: CASSPQGARGEQYF. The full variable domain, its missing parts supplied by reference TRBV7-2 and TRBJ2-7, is GAGVSQSPSNKVTEKGKDVELRCDPISGHTALYWYRQSLGQGLEFLIYFQGNSAPDKSGLPSDRFSAERTGGSVSTLTIQRTQQEDSAVYLCASSPQGARGEQYFGPGTRLTVT.

The CDR3 loop reads CASSQDLFGVGQPQHF. CDR3 bases: TGCGCCAGCAGCCAAGATCTGTTCGGGGTCGGCCAGCCCCAGCATTTT. V is TRBV4-1 and J is TRBJ1-5, with D uncertain. Trimming shortened V by 0 bases and J by 7 bases, and 16 bases separated the two germline ends. The CDR3 loop spans 16 amino acids. The germline V gene encodes CDR1 MGHRA and CDR2 YSYEKL.

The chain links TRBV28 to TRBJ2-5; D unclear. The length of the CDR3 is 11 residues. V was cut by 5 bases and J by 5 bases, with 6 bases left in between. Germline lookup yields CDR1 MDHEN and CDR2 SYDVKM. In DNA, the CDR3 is TGTGCCAGCAGTATCGGGGAGACCCAGTACTTC. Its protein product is CASSIGETQYF.

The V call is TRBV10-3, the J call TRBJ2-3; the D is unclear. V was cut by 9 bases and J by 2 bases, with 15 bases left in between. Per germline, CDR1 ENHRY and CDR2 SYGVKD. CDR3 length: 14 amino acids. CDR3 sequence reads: CAILNDIDTDTQYF. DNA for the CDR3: TGTGCCATTCTTAATGATATAGACACAGATACGCAGTATTTT.

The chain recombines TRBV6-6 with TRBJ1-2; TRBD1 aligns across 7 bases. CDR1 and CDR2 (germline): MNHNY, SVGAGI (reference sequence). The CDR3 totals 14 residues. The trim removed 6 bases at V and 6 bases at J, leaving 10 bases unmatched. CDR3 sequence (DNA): TGTGCCAGCAGGCCAGACAGGGAGGCGAATGGCTACACCTTC. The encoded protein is CASRPDREANGYTF.

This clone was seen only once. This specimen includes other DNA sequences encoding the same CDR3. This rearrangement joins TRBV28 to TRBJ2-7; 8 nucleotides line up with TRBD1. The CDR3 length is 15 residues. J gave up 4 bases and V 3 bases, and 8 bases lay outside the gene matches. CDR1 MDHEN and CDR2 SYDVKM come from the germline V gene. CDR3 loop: CASSLVGQGAYEQYF. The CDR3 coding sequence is TGTGCCAGCAGTTTGGTTGGACAGGGTGCGTACGAGCAGTACTTC.

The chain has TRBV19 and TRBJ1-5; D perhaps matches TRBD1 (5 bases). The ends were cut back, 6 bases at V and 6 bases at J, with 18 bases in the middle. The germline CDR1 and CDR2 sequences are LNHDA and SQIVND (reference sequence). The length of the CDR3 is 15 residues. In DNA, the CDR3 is TGTGCCAGTAGCTTGACAGTAAAGAGGAGTCAGCCCCAGCATTTT. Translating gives CASSLTVKRSQPQHF.

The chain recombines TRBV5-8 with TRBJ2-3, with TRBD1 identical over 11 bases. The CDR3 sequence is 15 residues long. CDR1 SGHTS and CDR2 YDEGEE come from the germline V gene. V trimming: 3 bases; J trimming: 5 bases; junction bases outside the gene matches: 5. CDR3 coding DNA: TGTGCCAGCAGCTCGAGGACAGGGGGCGGAGATACGCAGTATTTT. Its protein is CASSSRTGGGDTQYF. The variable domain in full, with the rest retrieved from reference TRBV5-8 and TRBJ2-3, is EAGVTQSPTHLIKTRGQQATLRCSPISGHTSVYWYQQALGLGLQFLLWYDEGEERNRGNFPPRFSGRQFPNYSSELNVNALELEDSALYLCASSSRTGGGDTQYFGPGTRLTVL.

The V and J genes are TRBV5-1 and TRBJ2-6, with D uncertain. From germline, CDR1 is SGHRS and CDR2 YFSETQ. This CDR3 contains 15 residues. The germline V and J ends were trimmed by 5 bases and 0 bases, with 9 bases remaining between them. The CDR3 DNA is TGCGCCAGCAGACCGCAGGACTCTGGGGCCAACGTCCTGACTTTC. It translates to CASRPQDSGANVLTF.

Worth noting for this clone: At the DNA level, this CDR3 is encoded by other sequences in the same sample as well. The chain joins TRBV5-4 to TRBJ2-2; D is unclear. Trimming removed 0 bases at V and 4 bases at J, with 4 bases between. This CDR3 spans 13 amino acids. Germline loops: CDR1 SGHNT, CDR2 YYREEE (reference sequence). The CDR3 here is CASSLAGTGELFF. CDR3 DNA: TGTGCCAGCAGCTTGGCCGGCACCGGGGAGCTGTTTTTT.

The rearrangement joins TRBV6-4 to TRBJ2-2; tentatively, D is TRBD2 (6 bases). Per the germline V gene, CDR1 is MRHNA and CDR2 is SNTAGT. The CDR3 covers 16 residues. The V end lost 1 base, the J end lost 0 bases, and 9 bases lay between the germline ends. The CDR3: CASSDWPGANTGELFF. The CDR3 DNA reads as TGTGCCAGCAGTGACTGGCCGGGGGCGAACACCGGGGAGCTGTTTTTT.

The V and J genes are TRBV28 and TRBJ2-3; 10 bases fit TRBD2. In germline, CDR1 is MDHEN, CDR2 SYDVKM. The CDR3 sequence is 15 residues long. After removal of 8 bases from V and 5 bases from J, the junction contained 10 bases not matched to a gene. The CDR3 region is CASSLGGLAIDTQYF. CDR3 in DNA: TGTGCCAGCTCCCTGGGGGGACTAGCGATAGATACGCAGTATTTT.

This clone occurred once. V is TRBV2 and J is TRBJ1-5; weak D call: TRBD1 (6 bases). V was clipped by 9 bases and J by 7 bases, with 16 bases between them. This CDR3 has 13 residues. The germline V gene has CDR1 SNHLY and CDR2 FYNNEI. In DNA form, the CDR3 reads TGTGCCAGGGGGGGGACAATCAACCAGCCCCAGCATTTT. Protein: CARGGTINQPQHF.

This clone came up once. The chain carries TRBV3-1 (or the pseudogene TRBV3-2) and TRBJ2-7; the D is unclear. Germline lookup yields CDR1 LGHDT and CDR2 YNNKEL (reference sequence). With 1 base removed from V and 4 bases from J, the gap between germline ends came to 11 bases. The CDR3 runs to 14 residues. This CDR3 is CASSQGLVGYEQYF. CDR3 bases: TGTGCCAGCAGCCAAGGTCTAGTGGGTTACGAGCAGTACTTC.

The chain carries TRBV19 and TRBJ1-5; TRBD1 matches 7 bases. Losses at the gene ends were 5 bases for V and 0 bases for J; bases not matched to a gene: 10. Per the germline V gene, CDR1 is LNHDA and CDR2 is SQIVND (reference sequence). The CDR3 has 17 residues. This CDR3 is CASSWGVGDSSNQPQHF. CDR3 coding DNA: TGTGCCAGTAGTTGGGGGGTAGGGGACAGTAGCAATCAGCCCCAGCATTTT.

The CDR3 DNA reads as TGTGCCAGCAGCCAAGAGGTGGGGGAGGCGGGCAATGAGCAGTTCTTC. Translating it yields CASSQEVGEAGNEQFF. V and J are TRBV4-2 and TRBJ2-1; possibly TRBD2 for D (6 bases). V shed 0 bases and J shed 6 bases, with 15 bases lying between them. The CDR3 covers 16 residues. CDR1 LGHNA and CDR2 YNFKEQ come from the germline V gene.

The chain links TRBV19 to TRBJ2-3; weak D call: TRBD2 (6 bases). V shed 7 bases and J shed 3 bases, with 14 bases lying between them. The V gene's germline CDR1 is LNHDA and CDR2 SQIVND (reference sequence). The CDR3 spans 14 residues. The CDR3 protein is CASTTGLQTDTQYF. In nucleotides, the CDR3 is TGTGCCAGTACCACGGGACTTCAAACAGATACGCAGTATTTT. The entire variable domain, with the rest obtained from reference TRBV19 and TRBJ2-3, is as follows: DGGITQSPKYLFRKEGQNVTLSCEQNLNHDAMYWYRQDPGQGLRLIYYSQIVNDFQKGDIAEGYSVSREKKESFPLTVTSAQKNPTAFYLCASTTGLQTDTQYFGPGTRLTVL.